The 16 T cell receptor beta chains below all came from one sample that was sequenced in a study of identical twins. TCRdb reprocessed the 5' RACE reads via MiXCR and lists one record per CDR3 protein. This sample has 1.5 million to 2 million distinct CDR3 sequences, with less than 40% found just once. The sequencing input was cord blood. The receptors were gathered from a newborn girl in good health.

This rearrangement joins TRBV11-3 to TRBJ2-1; 8 positions agree with TRBD1. Looked up from germline, CDR1 is SGHNT and CDR2 is YENEEA. After removal of 1 base from V and 3 bases from J, the junction contained 11 bases not matched to a gene. The CDR3 is made up of 18 amino acids. The CDR3 loop is CASSLVVGDRGGYNEQFF. In DNA form, the CDR3 reads TGTGCCAGCAGCTTAGTCGTGGGTGACAGGGGTGGCTACAATGAGCAGTTCTTC. Based on the CDR3 plus reference TRBV11-3 and TRBJ2-1, the full variable domain is EAGVVQSPRYKIIEKKQPVAFWCNPISGHNTLYWYLQNLGQGPELLIRYENEEAVDDSQLPKDRFSAERLKGVDSTLKIQPAELGDSAVYLCASSLVVGDRGGYNEQFFGPGTRLTVL.

The genes are TRBV9 and TRBJ1-2, with a tentative D call TRBD1 (5 bases). Germline V gene lookup returns CDR1 SGDLS and CDR2 YYNGEE. The CDR3 sequence is 16 residues long. V was shortened by 1 base and J by 10 bases, with 23 bases between the two germline ends. In nucleotides, the CDR3 is TGTGCCAGCAGCGTAACAGGCAGCATGGCGCTTACTCCCTACACCTTC. Amino acids: CASSVTGSMALTPYTF. The complete variable domain, with remaining parts taken from reference TRBV9 and TRBJ1-2, reads DSGVTQTPKHLITATGQRVTLRCSPRSGDLSVYWYQQSLDQGLQFLIQYYNGEERAKGNILERFSAQQFPDLHSELNLSSLELGDSALYFCASSVTGSMALTPYTFGSGTRLTVV.

This clonotype has ten or more counts. The chain uses TRBV20-1 and TRBJ2-1, with no clear D. This CDR3 contains 12 residues. V lost 0 bases and J 3 bases, leaving 3 bases between the germline ends. Germline V gives CDR1 DFQATT, CDR2 SNEGSKA (reference sequence). CDR3 coding DNA: TGCAGTGCTAGAGAGGGCTACAATGAGCAGTTCTTC. Its translation is CSAREGYNEQFF.

The chain recombines TRBV3-1 with TRBJ1-4, with D tentatively TRBD1 (6 bases). Germline V gene data show CDR1 as LGHDT and CDR2 as YNNKEL (reference sequence). This CDR3 is 15 amino acids long. The V and J ends lost 4 bases and 4 bases respectively, with 13 bases between them. The CDR3 region is CASSPRQVDNEKLFF. The CDR3, as DNA: TGTGCCAGCAGCCCCCGACAGGTTGATAATGAAAAACTGTTTTTT.

V is TRBV4-1 and J is TRBJ2-1; 8 bases fit TRBD2. The ends lost 4 bases at V and 6 bases at J; junction bases unmatched: 5. CDR1 and CDR2 from the germline V gene are MGHRA and YSYEKL. The CDR3 consists of 14 residues. This CDR3 reads CASSPGLDANEQFF. CDR3 bases: TGCGCCAGCAGCCCGGGACTAGATGCCAATGAGCAGTTCTTC.

This clonotype was observed a few times. This chain links TRBV28 with TRBJ2-1; 8 nucleotides line up with TRBD2. This CDR3 is built from 14 residues. From germline, CDR1 is MDHEN and CDR2 SYDVKM. V shed 6 bases and J 6 bases; nucleotides not matched to a gene: 7. CDR3 protein: CASSPRTSPNEQFF. DNA of the CDR3: TGTGCCAGCAGCCCCCGGACTAGCCCCAATGAGCAGTTCTTC.

The J gene is TRBJ2-7, the V gene TRBV5-6; a weak D match, TRBD2 (6 bases). Germline CDR1 and CDR2: SGHDT and YYEEEE. CDR3 length: 16 amino acids. Trimming cost V 2 bases and J 5 bases, with 20 bases left between them. CDR3 coding DNA: TGTGCCAGCAGCTTAATCGAGGGGAGGAGATATGACGAGCAGTACTTC. Encoded protein: CASSLIEGRRYDEQYF.

V is TRBV4-1 and J is TRBJ2-7; no firm D call. V was cut by 0 bases and J by 2 bases, with 11 bases left in between. Germline V gene sequence: CDR1 MGHRA, CDR2 YSYEKL. This CDR3 spans 15 amino acids. CDR3 coding DNA: TGCGCCAGCAGCCAAGATGAGACAAATACCTACGAGCAGTACTTC. Its protein product is CASSQDETNTYEQYF.

The CDR3 loop is CASSLVRATYGYTF. CDR3 bases: TGTGCCAGCAGCTTGGTTCGGGCGACCTATGGCTACACCTTC. This chain links TRBV5-6 with TRBJ1-2; D remains unclear. Germline V gene data show CDR1 as SGHDT and CDR2 as YYEEEE. This CDR3 contains 14 residues. The V end was cut by 0 bases, the J end by 4 bases, with 10 bases between. Full variable domain (missing parts from reference TRBV5-6 and TRBJ1-2): DAGVTQSPTHLIKTRGQQVTLRCSPKSGHDTVSWYQQALGQGPQFIFQYYEEEERQRGNFPDRFSGHQFPNYSSELNVNALLLGDSALYLCASSLVRATYGYTFGSGTRLTVV.

This clonotype was detected only a few times. This chain uses TRBV11-2 with TRBJ1-4, with TRBD1 identical over 8 bases. The CDR3 spans 16 residues. Germline trimming cut 4 bases from V and 8 bases from J; bases unmatched to any gene: 12. Per germline, CDR1 SGHAT and CDR2 FQNNGV. The DNA for the CDR3 is TGTGCCAGCAGCTCCTTCGGACAGGGTGGGGAGGAAAAACTGTTTTTT. It is translated as CASSSFGQGGEEKLFF.

Comments on this clonotype: A much larger clone differs from this one at a single base, so this may be a read error. V usage is TRBV18 and J usage is TRBJ2-1; no clear D gene. With the DNA end fitting TRBJ2-7 better, the J assignment may be wrong. Germline-derived CDR1 and CDR2 are KGHSH and LQKENI. The CDR3 is 14 amino acids. CDR3 nucleotides: TGTGCCAGCTCACCACCGGTGCGGAACAATGAGCAGTACTTC. It encodes CASSPPVRNNEQYF.

V usage is TRBV11-2 and J usage is TRBJ2-7; D gene uncertain. Germline loops: CDR1 SGHAT, CDR2 FQNNGV. With 1 base removed from V and 6 bases from J, the gap between germline ends came to 10 bases. CDR3 length: 13 residues. The CDR3 sequence: CASSLVGRSEQYF. The CDR3 DNA sequence: TGTGCCAGCAGCTTAGTAGGGCGCAGCGAGCAGTACTTC.

The chain joins TRBV11-2 to TRBJ1-1; 7 bases match TRBD1. V gave up 0 bases and J gave up 8 bases; unmatched junction bases: 3. Germline CDR1 SGHAT, CDR2 FQNNGV. CDR3 length equals 13 residues. CDR3 in amino acids: CASSLDPRGEAFF. The CDR3 coding sequence is TGTGCCAGCAGCTTAGACCCCAGGGGGGAAGCTTTCTTT.

This clonotype was detected a few times. This chain links TRBV6-1 with TRBJ2-5, with D perhaps matching TRBD1 (6 bases). Germline CDR1 and CDR2: MNHNS and SASEGT. Deletions cut 7 bases from V and 0 bases from J, with 18 bases between. This CDR3 spans 16 amino acids. The DNA for the CDR3 is TGTGCCAGCAATATACAGGGAAGGGGGTACCAAGAGACCCAGTACTTC. Translated, it gives CASNIQGRGYQETQYF.

The rearrangement joins TRBV20-1 to TRBJ1-4; 7 positions match TRBD1. Germline V gives CDR1 DFQATT, CDR2 SNEGSKA (reference sequence). V lost 3 bases and J lost 0; bases outside the gene matches: 4. The CDR3 is made up of 15 amino acids. CDR3 sequence (DNA): TGCAGTGCTAGCCGGGACAGTGCAACTAATGAAAAACTGTTTTTT. The encoded protein is CSASRDSATNEKLFF.

The table lists this clonotype with a few counts. The V and J genes are TRBV5-1 and TRBJ1-2; no firm D call. Trimming took 4 bases from V and 7 from J, leaving 14 bases between them. Germline-derived CDR1 and CDR2 are SGHRS and YFSETQ. The CDR3 covers 13 residues. CDR3 sequence: CASSRDGASGYTF. The CDR3 nucleotides are TGCGCCAGCAGCCGCGACGGAGCTTCTGGCTACACCTTC.